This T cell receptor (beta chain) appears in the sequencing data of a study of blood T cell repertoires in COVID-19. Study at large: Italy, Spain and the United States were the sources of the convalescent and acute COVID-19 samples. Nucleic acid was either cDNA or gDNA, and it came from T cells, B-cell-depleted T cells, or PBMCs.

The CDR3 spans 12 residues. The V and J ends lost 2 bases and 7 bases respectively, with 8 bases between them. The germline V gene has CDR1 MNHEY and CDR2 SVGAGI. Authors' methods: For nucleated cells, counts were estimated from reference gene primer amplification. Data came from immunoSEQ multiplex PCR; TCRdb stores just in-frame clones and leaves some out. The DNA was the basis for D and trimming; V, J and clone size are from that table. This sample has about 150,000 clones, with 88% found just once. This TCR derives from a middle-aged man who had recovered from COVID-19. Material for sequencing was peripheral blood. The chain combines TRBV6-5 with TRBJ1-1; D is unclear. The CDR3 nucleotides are TGTGCCAGCAGTTACCCTAGCGGTGAAGCTTTCTTT. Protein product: CASSYPSGEAFF.